This T cell receptor beta chain was profiled in a study of patients and donors after allogeneic stem cell transplantation. At least ten counts were recorded for this clonotype. Germline CDR1 is LGHNT and CDR2 is FRNRAP. The V gene lost 4 bases and the J gene lost 1 base, with 10 bases spanning the gap. CDR3 length: 14 amino acids. TCRdb re-called the RT-PCR reads through MiXCR, storing one row per CDR3 protein. The sample has roughly 8,400 distinct CDR3 sequences, 4% seen once. The sequencing sample was made of blood, either unsorted or a sorted T cell fraction (not recorded which). The V gene is TRBV12-5, the J gene TRBJ1-1; no reliable D call. The sequence derives from a human donor who was either an allogeneic HSCT recipient or a stem cell or donor lymphocyte infusion donor (not recorded which). It is not recorded whose cells these are; they may come from a transplant donor. CDR3 DNA sequence: TGTGCTAGTGGTTATCGGGTCTCGAACACTGAAGCTTTCTTT. Its translation: CASGYRVSNTEAFF.